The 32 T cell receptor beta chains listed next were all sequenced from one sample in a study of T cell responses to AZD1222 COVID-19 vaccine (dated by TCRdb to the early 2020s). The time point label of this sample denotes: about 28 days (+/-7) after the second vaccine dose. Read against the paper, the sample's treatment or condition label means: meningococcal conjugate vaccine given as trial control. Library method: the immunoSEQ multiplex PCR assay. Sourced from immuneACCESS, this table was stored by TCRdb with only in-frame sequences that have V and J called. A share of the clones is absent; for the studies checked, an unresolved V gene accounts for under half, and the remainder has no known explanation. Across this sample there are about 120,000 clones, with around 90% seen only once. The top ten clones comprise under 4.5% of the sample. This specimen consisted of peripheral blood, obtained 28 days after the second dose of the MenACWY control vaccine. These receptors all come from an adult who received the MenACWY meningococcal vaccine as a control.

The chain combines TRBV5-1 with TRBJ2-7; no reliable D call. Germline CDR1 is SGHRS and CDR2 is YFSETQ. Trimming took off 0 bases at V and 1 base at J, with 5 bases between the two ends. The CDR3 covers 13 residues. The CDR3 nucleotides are TGCGCCAGCAGCTTGGCTCAGTCCTACGAGCAGTACTTC. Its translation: CASSLAQSYEQYF.

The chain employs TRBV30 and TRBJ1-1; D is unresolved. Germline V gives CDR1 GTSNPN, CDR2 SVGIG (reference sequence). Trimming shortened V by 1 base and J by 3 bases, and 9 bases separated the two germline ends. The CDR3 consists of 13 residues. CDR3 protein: CAWSAQAYTEAFF. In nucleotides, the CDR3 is TGTGCCTGGAGTGCGCAGGCATACACTGAAGCTTTCTTT.

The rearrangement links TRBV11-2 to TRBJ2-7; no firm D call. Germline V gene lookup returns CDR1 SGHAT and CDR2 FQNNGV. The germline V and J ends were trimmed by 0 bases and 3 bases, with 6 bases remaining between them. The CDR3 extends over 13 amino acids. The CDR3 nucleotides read TGTGCCAGCAGCTTAGATGCAGGCTACGAGCAGTACGTC. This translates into CASSLDAGYEQYV.

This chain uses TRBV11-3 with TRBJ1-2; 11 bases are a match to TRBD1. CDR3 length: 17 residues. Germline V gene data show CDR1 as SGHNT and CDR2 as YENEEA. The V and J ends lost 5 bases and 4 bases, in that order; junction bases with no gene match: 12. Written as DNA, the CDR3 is TGTGCCAGCAGCCCACCCATCTGGACAGGGGGCGGCTATGGCTACACCTTC. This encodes CASSPPIWTGGGYGYTF.

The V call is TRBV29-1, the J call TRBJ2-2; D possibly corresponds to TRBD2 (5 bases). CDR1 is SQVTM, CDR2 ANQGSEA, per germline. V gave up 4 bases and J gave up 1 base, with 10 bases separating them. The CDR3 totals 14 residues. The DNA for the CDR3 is TGCAGCGTTGTACGGGATCAGAACACCGGGGAGCTGTTTTTT. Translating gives CSVVRDQNTGELFF.

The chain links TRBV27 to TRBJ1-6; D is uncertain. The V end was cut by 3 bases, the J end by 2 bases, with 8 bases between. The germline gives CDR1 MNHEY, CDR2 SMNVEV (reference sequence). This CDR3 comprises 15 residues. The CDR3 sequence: CASSLGRPYNSPLHF. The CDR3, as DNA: TGTGCCAGCAGTTTGGGCCGACCCTATAATTCACCCCTCCACTTT.

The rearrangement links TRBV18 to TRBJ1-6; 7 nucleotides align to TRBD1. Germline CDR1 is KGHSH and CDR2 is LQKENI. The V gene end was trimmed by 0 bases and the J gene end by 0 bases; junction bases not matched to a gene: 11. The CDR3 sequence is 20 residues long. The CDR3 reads CASSPPPGQSKSSYNSPLHF. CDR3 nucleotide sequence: TGTGCCAGCTCACCACCGCCGGGACAGTCTAAGAGCTCCTATAATTCACCCCTCCACTTT.

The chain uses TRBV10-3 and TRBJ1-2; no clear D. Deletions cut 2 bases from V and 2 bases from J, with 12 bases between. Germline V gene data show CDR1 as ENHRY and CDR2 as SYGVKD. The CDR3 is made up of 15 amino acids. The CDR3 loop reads CAISEGEGANYGYTF. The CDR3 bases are TGTGCCATCAGTGAGGGGGAAGGCGCAAACTATGGCTACACCTTC.

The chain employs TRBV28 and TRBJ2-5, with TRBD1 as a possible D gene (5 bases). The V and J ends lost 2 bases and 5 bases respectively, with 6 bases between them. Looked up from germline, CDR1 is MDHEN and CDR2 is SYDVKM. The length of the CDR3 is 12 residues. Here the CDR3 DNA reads TGTGCCAGCAGTTTAAAGGGGGAGACCCAGTACTTC. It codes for CASSLKGETQYF.

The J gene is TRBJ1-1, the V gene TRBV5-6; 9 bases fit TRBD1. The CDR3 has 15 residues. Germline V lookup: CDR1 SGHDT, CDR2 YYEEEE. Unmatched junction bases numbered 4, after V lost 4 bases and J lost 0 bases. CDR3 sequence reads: CASSGYRGLNTEAFF. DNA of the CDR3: TGTGCCAGCAGCGGATACAGGGGGCTGAACACTGAAGCTTTCTTT. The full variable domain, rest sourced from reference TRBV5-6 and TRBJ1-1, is DAGVTQSPTHLIKTRGQQVTLRCSPKSGHDTVSWYQQALGQGPQFIFQYYEEEERQRGNFPDRFSGHQFPNYSSELNVNALLLGDSALYLCASSGYRGLNTEAFFGQGTRLTVV.

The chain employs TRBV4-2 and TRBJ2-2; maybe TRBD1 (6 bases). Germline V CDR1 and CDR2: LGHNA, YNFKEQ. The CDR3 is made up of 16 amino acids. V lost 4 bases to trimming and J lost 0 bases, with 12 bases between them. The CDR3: CASSPRQVANTGELFF. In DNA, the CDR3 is TGTGCCAGCAGCCCCCGACAGGTCGCGAACACCGGGGAGCTGTTTTTT.

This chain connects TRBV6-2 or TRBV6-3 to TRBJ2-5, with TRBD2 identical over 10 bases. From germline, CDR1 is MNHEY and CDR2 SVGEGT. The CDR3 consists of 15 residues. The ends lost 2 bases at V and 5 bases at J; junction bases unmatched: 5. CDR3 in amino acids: CASSYGAGGRETQYF. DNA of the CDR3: TGTGCCAGCAGTTACGGAGCGGGGGGGCGGGAGACCCAGTACTTC.

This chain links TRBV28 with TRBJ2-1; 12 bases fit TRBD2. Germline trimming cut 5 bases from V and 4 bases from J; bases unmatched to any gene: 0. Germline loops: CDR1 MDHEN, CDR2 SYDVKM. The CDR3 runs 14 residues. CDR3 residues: CASSLAGGYNEQFF. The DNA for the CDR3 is TGTGCCAGCAGTCTAGCGGGGGGGTACAATGAGCAGTTCTTC.

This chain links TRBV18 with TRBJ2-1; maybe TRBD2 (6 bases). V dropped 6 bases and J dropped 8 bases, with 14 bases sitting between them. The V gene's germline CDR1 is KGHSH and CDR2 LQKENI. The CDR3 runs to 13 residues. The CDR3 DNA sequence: TGTGCCAGCTCCTCAGTGCGGGGAGATGAGCAGTTCTTC. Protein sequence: CASSSVRGDEQFF.

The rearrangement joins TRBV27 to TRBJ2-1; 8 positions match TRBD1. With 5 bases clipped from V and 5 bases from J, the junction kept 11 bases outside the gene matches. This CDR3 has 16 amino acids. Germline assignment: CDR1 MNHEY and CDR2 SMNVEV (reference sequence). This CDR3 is CASSTDRAPLHNEQFF. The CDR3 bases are TGTGCCAGCAGTACGGACAGGGCCCCTTTACACAATGAGCAGTTCTTC.

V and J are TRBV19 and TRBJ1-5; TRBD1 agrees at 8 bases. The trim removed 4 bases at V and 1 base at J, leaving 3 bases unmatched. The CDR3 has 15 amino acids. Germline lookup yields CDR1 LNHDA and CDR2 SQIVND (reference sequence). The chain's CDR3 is CASSTGGWSNQPQHF. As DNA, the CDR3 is TGTGCCAGTAGTACAGGGGGCTGGAGCAATCAGCCCCAGCATTTT.

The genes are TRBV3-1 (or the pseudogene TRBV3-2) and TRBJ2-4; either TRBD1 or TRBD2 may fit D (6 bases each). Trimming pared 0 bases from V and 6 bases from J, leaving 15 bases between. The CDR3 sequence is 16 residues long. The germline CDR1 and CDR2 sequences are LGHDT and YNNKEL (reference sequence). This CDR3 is CASSQDAGEVGNIQYF. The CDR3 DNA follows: TGTGCCAGCAGCCAAGACGCAGGGGAGGTGGGAAACATTCAGTACTTC.

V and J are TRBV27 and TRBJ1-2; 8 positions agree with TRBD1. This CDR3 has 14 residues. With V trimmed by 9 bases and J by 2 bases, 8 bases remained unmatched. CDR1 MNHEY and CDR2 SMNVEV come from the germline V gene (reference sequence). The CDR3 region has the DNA TGTGCCAGTGGGGGGGGACAGGCGAACTATGGCTACACCTTC. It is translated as CASGGGQANYGYTF.

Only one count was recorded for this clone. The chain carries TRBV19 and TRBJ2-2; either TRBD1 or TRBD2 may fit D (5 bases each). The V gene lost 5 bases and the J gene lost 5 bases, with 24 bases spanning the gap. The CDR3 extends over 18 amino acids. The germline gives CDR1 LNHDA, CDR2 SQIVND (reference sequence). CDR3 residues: CASSPEGQGPKPTGELFF. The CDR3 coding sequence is TGTGCCAGTAGTCCCGAGGGTCAGGGTCCTAAACCAACCGGGGAGCTGTTTTTT.

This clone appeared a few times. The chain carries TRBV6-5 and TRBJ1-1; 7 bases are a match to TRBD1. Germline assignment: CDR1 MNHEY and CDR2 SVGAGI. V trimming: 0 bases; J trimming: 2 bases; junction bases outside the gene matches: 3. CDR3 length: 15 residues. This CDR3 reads CASSYSKGANTEAFF. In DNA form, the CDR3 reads TGTGCCAGCAGTTACTCGAAGGGGGCTAACACTGAAGCTTTCTTT.

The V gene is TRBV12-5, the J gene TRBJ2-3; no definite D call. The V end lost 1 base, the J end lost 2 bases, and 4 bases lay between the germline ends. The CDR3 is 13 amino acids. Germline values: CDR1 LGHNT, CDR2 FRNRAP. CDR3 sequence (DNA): TGTGCTAGTGGTTTGGGGACCACAGATACGCAGTATTTT. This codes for CASGLGTTDTQYF.

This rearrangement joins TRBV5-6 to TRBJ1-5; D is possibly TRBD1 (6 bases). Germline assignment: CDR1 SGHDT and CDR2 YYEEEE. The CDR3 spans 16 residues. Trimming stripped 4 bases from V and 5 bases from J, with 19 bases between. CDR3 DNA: TGTGCCAGCAGCCGCCGGGTGACAGGAGGGGATCAGCCCCAGCATTTT. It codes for CASSRRVTGGDQPQHF.

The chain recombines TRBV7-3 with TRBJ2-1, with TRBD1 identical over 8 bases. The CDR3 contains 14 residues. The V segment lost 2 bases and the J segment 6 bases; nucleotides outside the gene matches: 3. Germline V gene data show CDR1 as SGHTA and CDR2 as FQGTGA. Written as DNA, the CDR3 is TGTGCCAGCAGCTTAGGGACAGGTGTCAATGAGCAGTTCTTC. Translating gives CASSLGTGVNEQFF.

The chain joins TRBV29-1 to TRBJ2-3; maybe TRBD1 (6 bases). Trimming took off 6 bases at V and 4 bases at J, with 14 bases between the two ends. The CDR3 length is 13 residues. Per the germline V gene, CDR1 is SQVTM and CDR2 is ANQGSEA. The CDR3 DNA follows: TGCAGCGTGATACAGGGTTACGCAGATACGCAGTATTTT. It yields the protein CSVIQGYADTQYF.

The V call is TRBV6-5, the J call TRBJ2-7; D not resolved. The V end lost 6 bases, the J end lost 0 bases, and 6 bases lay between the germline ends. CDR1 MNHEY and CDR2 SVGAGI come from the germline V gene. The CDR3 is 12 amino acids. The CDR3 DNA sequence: TGTGCCAGCAGCAGGAGCTCCTACGAGCAGTACTTC. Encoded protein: CASSRSSYEQYF.

For the CDR3, the DNA is TGTGCCAGCAGGCTCCACAGGTCCGGGGACTCCCTCCACTTT. The encoded protein is CASRLHRSGDSLHF. The chain joins TRBV27 to TRBJ1-6; a weak D match, TRBD1 (5 bases). The CDR3 totals 14 residues. In germline, CDR1 is MNHEY, CDR2 SMNVEV (reference sequence). Trimming pared 6 bases from V and 14 bases from J, leaving 20 bases between.

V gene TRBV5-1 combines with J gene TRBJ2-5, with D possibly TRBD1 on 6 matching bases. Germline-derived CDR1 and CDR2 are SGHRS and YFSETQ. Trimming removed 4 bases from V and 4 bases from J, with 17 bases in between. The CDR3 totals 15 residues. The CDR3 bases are TGCGCCAGCAGCCTACAGGGCCCGGTAGGAGAGACCCAGTACTTC. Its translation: CASSLQGPVGETQYF.

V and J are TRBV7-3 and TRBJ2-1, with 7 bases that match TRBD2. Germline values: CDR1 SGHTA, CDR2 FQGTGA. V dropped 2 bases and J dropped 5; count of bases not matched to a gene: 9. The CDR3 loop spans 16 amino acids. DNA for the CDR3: TGTGCCAGCAGCTTAGGAGCGGGGTTGGGGAACAATGAGCAGTTCTTC. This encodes CASSLGAGLGNNEQFF.

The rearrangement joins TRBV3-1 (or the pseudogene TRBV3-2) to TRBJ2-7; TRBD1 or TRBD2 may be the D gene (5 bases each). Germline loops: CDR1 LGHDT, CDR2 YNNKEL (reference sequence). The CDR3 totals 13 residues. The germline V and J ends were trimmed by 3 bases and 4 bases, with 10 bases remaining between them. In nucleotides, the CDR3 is TGTGCCAGCAGCCATCTGGGGGAGTACGAGCAGTACTTC. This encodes CASSHLGEYEQYF.

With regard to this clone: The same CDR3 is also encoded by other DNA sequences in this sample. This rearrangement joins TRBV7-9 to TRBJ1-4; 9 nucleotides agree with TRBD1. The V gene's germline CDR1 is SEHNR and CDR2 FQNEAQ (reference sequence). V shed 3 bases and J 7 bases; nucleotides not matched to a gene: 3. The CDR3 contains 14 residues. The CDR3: CASSLGQGGEKLFF. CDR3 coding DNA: TGTGCCAGCAGCTTGGGACAGGGAGGTGAAAAACTGTTTTTT.

The CDR3 sequence: CASSSGGQNSGNTIYF. The CDR3 nucleotides are TGTGCCAGCAGCTCAGGGGGACAGAACTCTGGAAACACCATATATTTT. V and J are TRBV7-9 and TRBJ1-3; TRBD1 agrees at 7 bases. The CDR3 runs 16 residues. The ends lost 4 bases at V and 0 bases at J; junction bases unmatched: 6. The germline gives CDR1 SEHNR, CDR2 FQNEAQ (reference sequence). Drawing the rest from reference TRBV7-9 and TRBJ1-3, the complete variable domain is DTGVSQNPRHKITKRGQNVTFRCDPISEHNRLYWYRQTLGQGPEFLTYFQNEAQLEKSRLLSDRFSAERPKGSFSTLEIQRTEQGDSAMYLCASSSGGQNSGNTIYFGEGSWLTVV.

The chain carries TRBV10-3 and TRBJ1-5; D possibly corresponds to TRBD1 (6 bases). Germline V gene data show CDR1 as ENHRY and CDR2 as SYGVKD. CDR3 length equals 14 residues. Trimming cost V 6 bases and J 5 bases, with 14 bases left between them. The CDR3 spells CAISDRTYDQPQHF. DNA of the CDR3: TGTGCCATCAGCGACAGGACATACGATCAGCCCCAGCATTTT.